There are a few counts of the clone carrying this T cell receptor beta chain. Profiling relied on immunoSEQ multiplex PCR, and the TCRdb table lists in-frame clones only, not all of them. The data show 15,000 to 20,000 clones, with about nine tenths seen just once and just under 7.5% held by the top ten. There are 19 residues in the CDR3. Germline CDR1 reads SGHRS; CDR2 reads YFSETQ. The sample originates from a study of T cells after posttransplantation cyclophosphamide. Cyclophosphamide on days +3 and +4 followed busulfan-fludarabine conditioning and a marrow graft. The TCR was taken from a female patient in her 40s who received an allogeneic stem cell transplant from a related donor, was CMV-positive, and had no GVHD. Some T cells may be provided by the graft donor. The V gene is TRBV5-1, the J gene TRBJ2-5; TRBD1 aligns across 7 bases. The closer fit of TRBJ2-7 to the DNA end suggests the J call may be wrong. This specimen was PBMCs, taken after allogeneic stem cell transplant with posttransplant cyclophosphamide. The CDR3 region is CASFLARGKNRDRSDEQYF. The CDR3 DNA reads as TGCGCCAGCTTCCTTGCAAGGGGAAAAAATCGGGACAGAAGCGACGAGCAGTACTTC.